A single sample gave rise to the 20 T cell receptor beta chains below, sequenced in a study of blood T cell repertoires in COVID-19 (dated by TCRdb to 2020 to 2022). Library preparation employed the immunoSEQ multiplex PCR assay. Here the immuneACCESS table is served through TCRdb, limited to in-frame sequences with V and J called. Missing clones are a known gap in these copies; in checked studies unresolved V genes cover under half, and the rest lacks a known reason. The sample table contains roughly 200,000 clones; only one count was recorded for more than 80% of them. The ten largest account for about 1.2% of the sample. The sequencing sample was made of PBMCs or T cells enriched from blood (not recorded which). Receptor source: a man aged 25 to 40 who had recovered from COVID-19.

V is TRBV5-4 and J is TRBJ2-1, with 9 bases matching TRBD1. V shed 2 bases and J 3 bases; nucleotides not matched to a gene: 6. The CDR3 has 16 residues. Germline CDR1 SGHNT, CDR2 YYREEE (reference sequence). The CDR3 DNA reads TGTGCCAGCAGCTTTTTGGGGACAGGGATCTACAATGAGCAGTTCTTC. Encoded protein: CASSFLGTGIYNEQFF.

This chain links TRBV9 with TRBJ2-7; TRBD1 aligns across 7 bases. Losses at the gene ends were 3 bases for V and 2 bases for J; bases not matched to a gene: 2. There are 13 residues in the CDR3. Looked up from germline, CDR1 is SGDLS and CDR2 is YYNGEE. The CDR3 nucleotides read TGTGCCAGCAGCGAGGGACAGCCCTACGAGCAGTACTTC. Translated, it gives CASSEGQPYEQYF. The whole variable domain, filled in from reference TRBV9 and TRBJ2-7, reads DSGVTQTPKHLITATGQRVTLRCSPRSGDLSVYWYQQSLDQGLQFLIQYYNGEERAKGNILERFSAQQFPDLHSELNLSSLELGDSALYFCASSEGQPYEQYFGPGTRLTVT.

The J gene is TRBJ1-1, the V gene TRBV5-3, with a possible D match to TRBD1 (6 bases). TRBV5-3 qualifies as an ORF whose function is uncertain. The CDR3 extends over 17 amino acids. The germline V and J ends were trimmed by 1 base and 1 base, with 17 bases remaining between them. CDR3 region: CARSLKGVRVSNTEAFF. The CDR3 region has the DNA TGTGCCAGAAGCTTGAAGGGGGTACGGGTTTCGAACACTGAAGCTTTCTTT.

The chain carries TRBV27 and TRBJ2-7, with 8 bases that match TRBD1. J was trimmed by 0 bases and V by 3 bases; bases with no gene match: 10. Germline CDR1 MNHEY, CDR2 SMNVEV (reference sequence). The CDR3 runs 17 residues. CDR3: CASSFFPPDRDSYEQYF. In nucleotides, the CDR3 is TGTGCCAGCAGTTTTTTTCCCCCGGACAGGGACTCCTACGAGCAGTACTTC.

The CDR3 DNA follows: TGTGCCAGCAAGGAGGGACGAGGGTACATCATCTCGCCTTACTCCTACAATGAGCAGTTCTTC. Translating it yields CASKEGRGYIISPYSYNEQFF. The chain employs TRBV27 and TRBJ2-1; TRBD2 might be the D (6 bases). This CDR3 is 21 amino acids long. Looked up from germline, CDR1 is MNHEY and CDR2 is SMNVEV (reference sequence). Trimming shortened V by 7 bases and J by 0 bases, and 31 bases separated the two germline ends.

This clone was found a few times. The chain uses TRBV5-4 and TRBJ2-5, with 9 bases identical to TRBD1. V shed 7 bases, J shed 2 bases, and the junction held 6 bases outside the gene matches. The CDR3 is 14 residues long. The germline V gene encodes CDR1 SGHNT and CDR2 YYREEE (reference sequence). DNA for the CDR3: TGTGCCAGCCACAGGGGGCGGCAGCAAGAGACCCAGTACTTC. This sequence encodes CASHRGRQQETQYF.

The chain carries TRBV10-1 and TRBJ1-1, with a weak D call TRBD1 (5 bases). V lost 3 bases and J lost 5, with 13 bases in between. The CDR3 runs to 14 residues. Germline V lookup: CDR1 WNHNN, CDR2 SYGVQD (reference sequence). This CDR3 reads CASSEGLGGTEAFF. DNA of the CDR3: TGCGCCAGCAGTGAAGGTCTCGGGGGAACTGAAGCTTTCTTT.

The CDR3 here is CASSELAGVVYEQYF. For the CDR3, the DNA is TGTGCCAGCAGTGAGCTAGCGGGAGTTGTTTACGAGCAGTACTTC. The chain is built from TRBV2 and TRBJ2-7; the match to TRBD2 covers 10 bases. CDR3 length: 15 residues. From germline, CDR1 is SNHLY and CDR2 FYNNEI. J was trimmed by 4 bases and V by 3 bases; bases with no gene match: 6.

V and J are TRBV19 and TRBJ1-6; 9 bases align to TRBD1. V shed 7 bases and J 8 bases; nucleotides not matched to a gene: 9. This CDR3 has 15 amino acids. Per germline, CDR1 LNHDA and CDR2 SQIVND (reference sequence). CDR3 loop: CASMNLRDRDSPLHF. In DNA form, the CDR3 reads TGTGCCAGTATGAATCTCCGGGACAGGGATTCACCCCTCCACTTT.

Here the CDR3 DNA reads TGCGCCAGCAGCATAGGGACAGGGGACACCGGGGAGCTGTTTTTT. This encodes CASSIGTGDTGELFF. The genes are TRBV5-1 and TRBJ2-2, with TRBD1 matching over 10 bases. Germline CDR1 and CDR2: SGHRS and YFSETQ. There are 15 residues in the CDR3. Trimming at V came to 4 bases and at J to 3 bases, leaving 3 bases not matched to a gene.

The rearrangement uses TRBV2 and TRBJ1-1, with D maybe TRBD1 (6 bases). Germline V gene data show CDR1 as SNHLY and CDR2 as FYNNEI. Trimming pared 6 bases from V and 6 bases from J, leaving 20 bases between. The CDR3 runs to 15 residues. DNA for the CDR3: TGTGCCAGCAGGATCCTACAGGGAGGGGAGGCTGAAGCTTTCTTT. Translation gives CASRILQGGEAEAFF.

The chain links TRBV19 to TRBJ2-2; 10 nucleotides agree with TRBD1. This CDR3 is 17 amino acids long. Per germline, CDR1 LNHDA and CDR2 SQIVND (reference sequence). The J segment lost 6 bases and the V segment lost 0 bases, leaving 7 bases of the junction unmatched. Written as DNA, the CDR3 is TGTGCCAGTAGTATAGATCGTGACAGGGGGCTCTCCGGGGAGCTGTTTTTT. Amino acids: CASSIDRDRGLSGELFF. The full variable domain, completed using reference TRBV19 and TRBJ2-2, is DGGITQSPKYLFRKEGQNVTLSCEQNLNHDAMYWYRQDPGQGLRLIYYSQIVNDFQKGDIAEGYSVSREKKESFPLTVTSAQKNPTAFYLCASSIDRDRGLSGELFFGEGSRLTVL.

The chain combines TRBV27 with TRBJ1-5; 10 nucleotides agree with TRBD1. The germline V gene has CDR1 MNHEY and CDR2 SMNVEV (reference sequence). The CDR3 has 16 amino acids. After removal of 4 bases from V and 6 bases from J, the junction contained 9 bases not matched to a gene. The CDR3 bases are TGTGCCAGCAGTTCCCGGGACAGGGGAGAAGGTCAGCCCCAGCATTTT. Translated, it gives CASSSRDRGEGQPQHF.

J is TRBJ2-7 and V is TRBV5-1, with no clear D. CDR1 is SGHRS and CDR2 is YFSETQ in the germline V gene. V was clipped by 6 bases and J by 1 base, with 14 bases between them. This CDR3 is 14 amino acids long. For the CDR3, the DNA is TGCGCCAGCACGTTTGGAGTTTTGTCCTACGAGCAGTACTTC. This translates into CASTFGVLSYEQYF.

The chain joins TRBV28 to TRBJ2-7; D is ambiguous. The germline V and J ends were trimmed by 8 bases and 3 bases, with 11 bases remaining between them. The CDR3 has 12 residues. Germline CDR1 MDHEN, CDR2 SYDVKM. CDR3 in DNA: TGTGCCAGCGGCAGGTTCCTCTACGAGCAGTACTTC. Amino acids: CASGRFLYEQYF.

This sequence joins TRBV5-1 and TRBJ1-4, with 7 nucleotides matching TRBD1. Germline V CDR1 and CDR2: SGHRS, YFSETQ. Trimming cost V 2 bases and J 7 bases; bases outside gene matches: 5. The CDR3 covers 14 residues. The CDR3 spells CASSLQGNAEKLFF. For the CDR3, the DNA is TGCGCCAGCAGCTTACAGGGGAACGCTGAAAAACTGTTTTTT. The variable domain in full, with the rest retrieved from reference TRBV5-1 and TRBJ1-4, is KAGVTQTPRYLIKTRGQQVTLSCSPISGHRSVSWYQQTPGQGLQFLFEYFSETQRNKGNFPGRFSGRQFSNSRSEMNVSTLELGDSALYLCASSLQGNAEKLFFGSGTQLSVL.

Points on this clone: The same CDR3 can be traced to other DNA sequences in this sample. The CDR3 loop is CASSILTGNQPQHF. The CDR3 bases are TGTGCCAGTAGTATTTTGACAGGGAATCAGCCCCAGCATTTT. V is TRBV19 and J is TRBJ1-5; 7 bases agree with TRBD1. This CDR3 is 14 amino acids long. After removal of 3 bases from V and 4 bases from J, the junction contained 3 bases not matched to a gene. Looked up from germline, CDR1 is LNHDA and CDR2 is SQIVND (reference sequence).

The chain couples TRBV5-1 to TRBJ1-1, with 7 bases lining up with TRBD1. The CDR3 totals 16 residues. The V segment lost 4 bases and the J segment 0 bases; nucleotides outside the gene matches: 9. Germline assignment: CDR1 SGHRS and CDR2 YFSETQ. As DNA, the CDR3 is TGCGCCAGCAGCCTCCCGACAGGGCGCCTGAACACTGAAGCTTTCTTT. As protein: CASSLPTGRLNTEAFF.

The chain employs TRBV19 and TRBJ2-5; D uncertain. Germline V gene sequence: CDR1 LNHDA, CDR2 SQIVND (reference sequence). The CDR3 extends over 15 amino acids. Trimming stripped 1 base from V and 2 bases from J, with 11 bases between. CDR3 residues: CASSIGRVEQETQYF. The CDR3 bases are TGTGCCAGTAGTATAGGAAGAGTCGAACAAGAGACCCAGTACTTC. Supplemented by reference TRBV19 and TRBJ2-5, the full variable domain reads DGGITQSPKYLFRKEGQNVTLSCEQNLNHDAMYWYRQDPGQGLRLIYYSQIVNDFQKGDIAEGYSVSREKKESFPLTVTSAQKNPTAFYLCASSIGRVEQETQYFGPGTRLLVL.

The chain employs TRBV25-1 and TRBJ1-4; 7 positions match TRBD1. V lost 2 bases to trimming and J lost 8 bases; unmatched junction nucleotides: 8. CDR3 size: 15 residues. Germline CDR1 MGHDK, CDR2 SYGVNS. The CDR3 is CASSEPTGIGEKLFF. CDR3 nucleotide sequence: TGTGCCAGCAGTGAACCGACAGGGATTGGGGAAAAACTGTTTTTT.